Listed below are T cell receptor beta chains from one sample, sequenced in a study of T cell responses to AZD1222 COVID-19 vaccine. TCRdb's table, derived via immunoSEQ multiplex PCR, lists solely in-frame clones and lacks some. The sample consists of nearly 110,000 clones, about 90% of them appearing once. The sequencing here drew on peripheral blood, taken on day 0 of AZD1222 vaccination. The receptors shown here come from an adult in good health. Both conserved end residues are part of each CDR3. Each record gives: CDR3 DNA, CDR3 protein, J gene, V gene, clone size, D gene. D genes are given only for firm matches. Only some rows state a clone size, as once, few, many or a class for expanded clones.

DNA: TGTGCCAGCAGCCCCGGCAGCACAACTAATGAAAAACTGTTTTTT
CDR3: CASSPGSTTNEKLFF
J: TRBJ1-4
V: TRBV6-2/TRBV6-3
size: .
D: .

DNA: TGTGCCAGCACCCCGGGAGGGGCCCGGATAGATACGCAGTATTTT
CDR3: CASTPGGARIDTQYF
J: TRBJ2-3
V: TRBV7-2
size: few
D: TRBD2

DNA: TGTGCCAGTAGAGACGGGGGGGTTCAAGAGACCCAGTACTTC
CDR3: CASRDGGVQETQYF
J: TRBJ2-5
V: TRBV19
size: .
D: TRBD2

DNA: TGTGCCAGCAGTTCCCTAATGAACACTGAAGCTTTCTTT
CDR3: CASSSLMNTEAFF
J: TRBJ1-1
V: TRBV7-3
size: .
D: .

DNA: TGTGCCAGCAGGCCCGGGACTAACCCCAACACCGGGGAGCTGTTTTTT
CDR3: CASRPGTNPNTGELFF
J: TRBJ2-2
V: TRBV11-3
size: few
D: TRBD2

DNA: TGTGCCAGCAGCGACCCGGGACAGGGGGCCTACGAGCAGTACTTC
CDR3: CASSDPGQGAYEQYF
J: TRBJ2-7
V: TRBV5-5
size: .
D: TRBD1

DNA: TGTGCCAGCAGCGTAGTTCCGGGACAGGGTTTAGAGACCCAGTACTTC
CDR3: CASSVVPGQGLETQYF
J: TRBJ2-5
V: TRBV9
size: .
D: TRBD1

DNA: TGTGCCAGCAGCCAGGGTTTAGTCACCTCCTACGAGCAGTACTTC
CDR3: CASSQGLVTSYEQYF
J: TRBJ2-7
V: TRBV4-2
size: .
D: .

DNA: TGTGCCAGCAGCCAATACGGAGGGGGGGAGCTGTTTTTT
CDR3: CASSQYGGGELFF
J: TRBJ2-2
V: TRBV3-1/TRBV3-2
size: .
D: .

DNA: TGTGCCAGCAGTGACAGACTGAACAATCAGCCCCAGCATTTT
CDR3: CASSDRLNNQPQHF
J: TRBJ1-5
V: TRBV2
size: .
D: .

DNA: TGTGCCAGCAGCCTCCTAGTGGGCGACTATGGCTACACCTTC
CDR3: CASSLLVGDYGYTF
J: TRBJ1-2
V: TRBV3-1/TRBV3-2
size: few
D: .

DNA: TGTGCCAGCTCACCCGGGCCTGAGGGCTACGAGCAGTACTTC
CDR3: CASSPGPEGYEQYF
J: TRBJ2-7
V: TRBV18
size: .
D: .

DNA: TGTGCCAGCAGCTCCCGGGGCGCCTACGAGCAGTACTTC
CDR3: CASSSRGAYEQYF
J: TRBJ2-7
V: TRBV11-3
size: .
D: .

DNA: TGTTCGGTGGACAGGGGGCTAGGACGGGAGTCCAACAATGAGCAGTTCTTC
CDR3: CSVDRGLGRESNNEQFF
J: TRBJ2-1
V: TRBV7-9
size: once
D: TRBD1

DNA: TGTGCCAGCAGTTTAAGAGGGAATCAGCCCCAGCATTTT
CDR3: CASSLRGNQPQHF
J: TRBJ1-5
V: TRBV12-3/TRBV12-4
size: .
D: .

DNA: TGTGCCAGCAGACCCCGGCATTACACTGAAGCTTTCTTT
CDR3: CASRPRHYTEAFF
J: TRBJ1-1
V: TRBV6-5
size: .
D: .

DNA: TGCAGCGTAGGAGGAGGTCCAACTAATGAAAAACTGTTTTTT
CDR3: CSVGGGPTNEKLFF
J: TRBJ1-4
V: TRBV29-1
size: .
D: .